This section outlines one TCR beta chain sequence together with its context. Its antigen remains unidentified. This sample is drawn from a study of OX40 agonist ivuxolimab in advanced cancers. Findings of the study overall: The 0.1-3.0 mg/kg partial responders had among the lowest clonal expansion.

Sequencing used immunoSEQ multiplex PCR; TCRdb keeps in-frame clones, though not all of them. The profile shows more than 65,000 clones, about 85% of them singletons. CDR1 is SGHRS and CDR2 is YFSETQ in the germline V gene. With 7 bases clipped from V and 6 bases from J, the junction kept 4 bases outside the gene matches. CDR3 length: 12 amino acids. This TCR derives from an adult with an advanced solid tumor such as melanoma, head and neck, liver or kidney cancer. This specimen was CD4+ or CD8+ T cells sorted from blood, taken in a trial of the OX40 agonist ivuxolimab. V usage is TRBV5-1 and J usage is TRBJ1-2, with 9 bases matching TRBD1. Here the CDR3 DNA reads TGCGCCAGCTCGGGACAGGGCGATGGCTACACCTTC. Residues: CASSGQGDGYTF. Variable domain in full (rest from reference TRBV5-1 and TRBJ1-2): KAGVTQTPRYLIKTRGQQVTLSCSPISGHRSVSWYQQTPGQGLQFLFEYFSETQRNKGNFPGRFSGRQFSNSRSEMNVSTLELGDSALYLCASSGQGDGYTFGSGTRLTVV.